These T cell receptor beta chains were read from a single sample in a study of Ad26.COV2.S vaccination and SARS-CoV-2 variants. Only in-frame clones appear in the TCRdb table, and some are missing; sequencing was by immunoSEQ multiplex PCR. The repertoire holds around 500,000 clones, 80% to 90% seen once, with 1.5% to 2% in the top ten. The source material was peripheral blood, sampled in a trial of Ad26.COV2.S vaccine versus placebo. All receptors come from a person between 18 and 59 years old who received the Ad26.COV2.S COVID-19 vaccine or a placebo. CDR3s include the opening cysteine and the closing phenylalanine or tryptophan. The order of the fields is V gene, D gene, CDR3 length, J gene, clone size, CDR3 DNA, CDR3 protein. A D gene is named only where the DNA matches it firmly. For some rows the clone size is stated as once, few or many, or as a class when expanded; others skip it.

v_gene: TRBV3-1/TRBV3-2
d_gene: TRBD1
len: 18
j_gene: TRBJ1-1
abundance: NA
CDR3nt: TGTGCCAGCAGCCGCGTTGCGGCAGGGGGCGGAGGAGGAACTGAAGCTTTCTTT
CDR3aa: CASSRVAAGGGGGTEAFF

v_gene: TRBV25-1
d_gene: TRBD1
len: 13
j_gene: TRBJ1-6
abundance: few
CDR3nt: TGTGCCAGCAGGGGACAGGGTAATTCACCCCTCCACTTT
CDR3aa: CASRGQGNSPLHF

v_gene: TRBV24-1
d_gene: TRBD2
len: 17
j_gene: TRBJ2-6
abundance: NA
CDR3nt: TGTGCCACCAGTGACCGGGGACTAGGTGCTGGGGCCAACGTCCTGACTTTC
CDR3aa: CATSDRGLGAGANVLTF

v_gene: TRBV30
d_gene: NA
len: 15
j_gene: TRBJ2-1
abundance: NA
CDR3nt: TGTGCCTGGAGTGTAGACTCAAGCTCCTACAATGAGCAGTTCTTC
CDR3aa: CAWSVDSSSYNEQFF

v_gene: TRBV28
d_gene: NA
len: 12
j_gene: TRBJ2-3
abundance: NA
CDR3nt: TGTGCCAGCAGTTTGAGACTAGATTCGCGGTATTTT
CDR3aa: CASSLRLDSRYF

v_gene: TRBV7-9
d_gene: TRBD1
len: 13
j_gene: TRBJ1-3
abundance: NA
CDR3nt: TGTGCCAGCAGCTACGGACAGGGCAACACCATATATTTT
CDR3aa: CASSYGQGNTIYF

v_gene: TRBV5-8
d_gene: NA
len: 13
j_gene: TRBJ1-1
abundance: NA
CDR3nt: TGTGCCAGCAGGGGTTTGATGGGAACTGAAGCTTTCTTT
CDR3aa: CASRGLMGTEAFF

v_gene: TRBV27
d_gene: TRBD1
len: 15
j_gene: TRBJ1-2
abundance: NA
CDR3nt: TGTGCCAGCAGTTCGACAGGGACTACCATTGGCGGCTACACCTTC
CDR3aa: CASSSTGTTIGGYTF

v_gene: TRBV18
d_gene: NA
len: 13
j_gene: TRBJ1-1
abundance: NA
CDR3nt: TGTGCCAGCTCACGTGACCCGAACACTGAAGCTTTCTTT
CDR3aa: CASSRDPNTEAFF

v_gene: TRBV2
d_gene: NA
len: 12
j_gene: TRBJ2-7
abundance: NA
CDR3nt: TGTGCCAGCAGGACGGGGTTCGGCGAGCAGTACTTC
CDR3aa: CASRTGFGEQYF

v_gene: TRBV3-1/TRBV3-2
d_gene: NA
len: 14
j_gene: TRBJ2-5
abundance: NA
CDR3nt: TGTGCCAGCAGCCAAGCACAGGGTGAAGAGACCCAGTACTTC
CDR3aa: CASSQAQGEETQYF

v_gene: TRBV7-3
d_gene: NA
len: 13
j_gene: TRBJ2-1
abundance: NA
CDR3nt: TGTGCCAGCAGCAACCCGCGGAGGGCTGAGCAGTTCTTC
CDR3aa: CASSNPRRAEQFF

v_gene: TRBV29-1
d_gene: NA
len: 15
j_gene: TRBJ1-6
abundance: NA
CDR3nt: TGCAGCGTCCAGGACCGCGACACGATCAATTCACCCCTCCACTTT
CDR3aa: CSVQDRDTINSPLHF

v_gene: TRBV6-5
d_gene: TRBD2
len: 15
j_gene: TRBJ2-4
abundance: NA
CDR3nt: TGTGCCAGCAGGATTAGCGGGGCGGCCAAAAACATTCAGTACTTC
CDR3aa: CASRISGAAKNIQYF

v_gene: TRBV6-4
d_gene: NA
len: 13
j_gene: TRBJ1-1
abundance: NA
CDR3nt: TGTGCCAGCAGTGACTCGCCGGGAGCGAAAGCTTTCTTT
CDR3aa: CASSDSPGAKAFF

v_gene: TRBV2
d_gene: TRBD1
len: 12
j_gene: TRBJ1-2
abundance: NA
CDR3nt: TGTGCCAACAGACAGGGTGACTATGGCTACACCTTC
CDR3aa: CANRQGDYGYTF

v_gene: TRBV6-5
d_gene: NA
len: 14
j_gene: TRBJ2-1
abundance: once
CDR3nt: TGTGCCAGCAGTTACTTACAGGCACACAATGAGCAGTTCTTC
CDR3aa: CASSYLQAHNEQFF

v_gene: TRBV6-5
d_gene: TRBD1
len: 15
j_gene: TRBJ1-1
abundance: NA
CDR3nt: TGTGCCAGCAGTTCCCCGACAGGGCGGGGCACTGAAGCTTTCTTT
CDR3aa: CASSSPTGRGTEAFF

v_gene: TRBV5-4
d_gene: TRBD1
len: 12
j_gene: TRBJ1-2
abundance: NA
CDR3nt: TGTGCCAGCAGCCTGGACAGGGTTGGCTACACCTTC
CDR3aa: CASSLDRVGYTF

v_gene: TRBV6-6
d_gene: TRBD2
len: 16
j_gene: TRBJ2-3
abundance: NA
CDR3nt: TGTGCCAGCAGTCGAAAGAGCGGGGGGGCGACAGATACGCAGTATTTT
CDR3aa: CASSRKSGGATDTQYF

v_gene: TRBV30
d_gene: NA
len: 13
j_gene: TRBJ1-1
abundance: NA
CDR3nt: TGTGCCTGGAGACCAGGGGTGAACACTGAAGCTTTCTTT
CDR3aa: CAWRPGVNTEAFF

v_gene: TRBV4-3
d_gene: TRBD2
len: 15
j_gene: TRBJ2-1
abundance: NA
CDR3nt: TGCGCCAGCAGCCAAGTAGCGGGGGGCTACAATGAGCAGTTCTTC
CDR3aa: CASSQVAGGYNEQFF

v_gene: TRBV7-9
d_gene: NA
len: 14
j_gene: TRBJ2-1
abundance: NA
CDR3nt: TGTGCCAGCAGCTTACCAGGATCCTACAATGAGCAGTTCTTC
CDR3aa: CASSLPGSYNEQFF